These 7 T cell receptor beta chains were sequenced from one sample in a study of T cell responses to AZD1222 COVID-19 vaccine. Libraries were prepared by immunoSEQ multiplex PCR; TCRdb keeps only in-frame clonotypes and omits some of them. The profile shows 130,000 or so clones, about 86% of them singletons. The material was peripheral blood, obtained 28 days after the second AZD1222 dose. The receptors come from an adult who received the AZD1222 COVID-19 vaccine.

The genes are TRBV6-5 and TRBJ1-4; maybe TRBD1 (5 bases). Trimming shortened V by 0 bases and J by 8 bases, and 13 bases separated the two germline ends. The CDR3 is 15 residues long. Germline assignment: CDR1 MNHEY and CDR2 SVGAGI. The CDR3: CASSYSRGSGEKLFF. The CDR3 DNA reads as TGTGCCAGCAGTTACTCGCGGGGGAGCGGCGAAAAACTGTTTTTT.

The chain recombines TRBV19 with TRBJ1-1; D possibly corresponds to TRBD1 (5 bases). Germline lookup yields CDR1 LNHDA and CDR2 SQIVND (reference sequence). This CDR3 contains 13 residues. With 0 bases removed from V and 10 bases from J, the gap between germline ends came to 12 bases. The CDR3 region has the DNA TGTGCCAGTAGTATAGATTTTCAGGGATCAGCTTTCTTT. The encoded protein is CASSIDFQGSAFF.

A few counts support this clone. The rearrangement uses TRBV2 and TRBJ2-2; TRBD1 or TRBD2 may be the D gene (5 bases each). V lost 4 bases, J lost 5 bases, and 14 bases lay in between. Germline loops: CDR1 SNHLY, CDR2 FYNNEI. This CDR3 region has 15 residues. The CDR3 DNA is TGTGCCAGCAGTGGATCGGGGCTGGGGACCGGGGAGCTGTTTTTT. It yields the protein CASSGSGLGTGELFF.

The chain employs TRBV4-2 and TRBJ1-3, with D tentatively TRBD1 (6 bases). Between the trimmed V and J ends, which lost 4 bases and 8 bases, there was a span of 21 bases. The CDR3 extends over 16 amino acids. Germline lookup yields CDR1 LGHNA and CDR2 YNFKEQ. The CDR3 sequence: CASSPLGAGEADTIYF. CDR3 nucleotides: TGTGCCAGCAGCCCTCTGGGGGCAGGGGAAGCTGACACCATATATTTT.

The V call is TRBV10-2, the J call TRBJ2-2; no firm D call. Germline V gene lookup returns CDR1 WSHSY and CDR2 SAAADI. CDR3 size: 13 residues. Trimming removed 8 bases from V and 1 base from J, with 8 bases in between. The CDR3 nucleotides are TGCGCCAGCGGCCAACAGAACACCGGGGAGCTGTTTTTT. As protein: CASGQQNTGELFF.

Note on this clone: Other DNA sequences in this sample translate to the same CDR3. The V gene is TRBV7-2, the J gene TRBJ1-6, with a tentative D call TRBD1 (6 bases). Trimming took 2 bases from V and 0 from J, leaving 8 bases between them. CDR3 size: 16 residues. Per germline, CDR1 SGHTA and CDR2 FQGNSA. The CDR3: CASSLTGSSYNSPLHF. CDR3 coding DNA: TGTGCCAGCAGCTTAACAGGGAGCTCCTATAATTCACCCCTCCACTTT. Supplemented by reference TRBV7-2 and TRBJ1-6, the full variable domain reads GAGVSQSPSNKVTEKGKDVELRCDPISGHTALYWYRQSLGQGLEFLIYFQGNSAPDKSGLPSDRFSAERTGGSVSTLTIQRTQQEDSAVYLCASSLTGSSYNSPLHFGNGTRLTVT.

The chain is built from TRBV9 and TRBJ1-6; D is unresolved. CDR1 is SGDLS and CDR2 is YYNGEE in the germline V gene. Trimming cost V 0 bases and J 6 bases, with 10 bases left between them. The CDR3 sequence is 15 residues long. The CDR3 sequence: CASSVDTGPNSPLHF. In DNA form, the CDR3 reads TGTGCCAGCAGCGTAGACACCGGACCTAATTCACCCCTCCACTTT.